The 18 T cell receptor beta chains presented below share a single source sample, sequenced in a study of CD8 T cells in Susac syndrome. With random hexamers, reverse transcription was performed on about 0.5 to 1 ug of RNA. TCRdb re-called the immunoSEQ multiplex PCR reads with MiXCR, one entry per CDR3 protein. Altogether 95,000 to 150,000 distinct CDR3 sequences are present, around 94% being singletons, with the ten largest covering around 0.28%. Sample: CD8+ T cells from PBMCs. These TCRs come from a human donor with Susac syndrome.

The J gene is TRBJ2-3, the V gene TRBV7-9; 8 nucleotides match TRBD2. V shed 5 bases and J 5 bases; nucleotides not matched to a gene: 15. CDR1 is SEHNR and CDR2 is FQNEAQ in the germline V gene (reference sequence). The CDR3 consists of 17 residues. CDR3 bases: TGTGCCAGCAGCCCATTTGGGATAGCGGGGCCAGGAGATACGCAGTATTTT. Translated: CASSPFGIAGPGDTQYF.

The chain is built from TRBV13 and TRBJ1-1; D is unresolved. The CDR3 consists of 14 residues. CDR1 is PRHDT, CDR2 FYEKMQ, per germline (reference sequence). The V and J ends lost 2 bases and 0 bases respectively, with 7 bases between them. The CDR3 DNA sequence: TGTGCCAGCAGCTTATGGGGTATGAACACTGAAGCTTTCTTT. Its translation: CASSLWGMNTEAFF.

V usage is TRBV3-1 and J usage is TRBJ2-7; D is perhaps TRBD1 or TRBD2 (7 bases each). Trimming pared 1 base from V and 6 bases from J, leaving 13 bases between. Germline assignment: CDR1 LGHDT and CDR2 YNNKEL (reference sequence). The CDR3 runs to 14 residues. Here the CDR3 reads CASSQVQGGGEQYF. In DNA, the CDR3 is TGTGCCAGCAGCCAAGTCCAGGGGGGGGGCGAGCAGTACTTC.

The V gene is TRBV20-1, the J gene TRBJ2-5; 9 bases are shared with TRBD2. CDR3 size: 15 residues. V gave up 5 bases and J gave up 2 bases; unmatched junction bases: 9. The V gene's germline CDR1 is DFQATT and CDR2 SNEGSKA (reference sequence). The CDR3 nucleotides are TGCAGTGCTTCTCAGACTAGCGGATCTCAAGAGACCCAGTACTTC. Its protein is CSASQTSGSQETQYF.

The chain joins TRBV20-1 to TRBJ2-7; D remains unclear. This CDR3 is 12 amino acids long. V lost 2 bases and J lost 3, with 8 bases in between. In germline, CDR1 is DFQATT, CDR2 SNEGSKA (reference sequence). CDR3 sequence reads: CSARWSGYEQYF. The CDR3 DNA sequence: TGCAGTGCTAGATGGTCGGGCTACGAGCAGTACTTC.

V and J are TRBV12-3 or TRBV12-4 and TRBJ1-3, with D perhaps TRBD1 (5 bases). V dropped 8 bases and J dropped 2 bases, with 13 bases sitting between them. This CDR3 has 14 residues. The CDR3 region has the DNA TGTGCCAGCGGGGCTGGGGGTCCTGGAAACACCATATATTTT. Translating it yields CASGAGGPGNTIYF.

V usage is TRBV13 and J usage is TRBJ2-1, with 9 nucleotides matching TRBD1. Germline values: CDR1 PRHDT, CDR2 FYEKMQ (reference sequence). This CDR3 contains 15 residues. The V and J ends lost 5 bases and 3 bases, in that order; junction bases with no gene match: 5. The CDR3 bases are TGTGCCAGCAGCCCCCGGACAGGGGTCTACAATGAGCAGTTCTTC. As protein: CASSPRTGVYNEQFF.

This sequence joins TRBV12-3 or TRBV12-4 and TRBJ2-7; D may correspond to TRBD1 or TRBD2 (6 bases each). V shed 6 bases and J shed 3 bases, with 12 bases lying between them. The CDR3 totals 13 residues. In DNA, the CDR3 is TGTGCCAGCAGGCCCGGAGGGGGCTACGAGCAGTACTTC. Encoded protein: CASRPGGGYEQYF.

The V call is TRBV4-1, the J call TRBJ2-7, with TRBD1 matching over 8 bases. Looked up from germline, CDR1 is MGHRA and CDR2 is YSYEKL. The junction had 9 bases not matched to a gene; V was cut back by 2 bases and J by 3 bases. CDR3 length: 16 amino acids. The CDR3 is CASSQRATGVDYEQYF. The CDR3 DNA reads TGCGCCAGCAGCCAAAGGGCGACAGGGGTTGACTACGAGCAGTACTTC.

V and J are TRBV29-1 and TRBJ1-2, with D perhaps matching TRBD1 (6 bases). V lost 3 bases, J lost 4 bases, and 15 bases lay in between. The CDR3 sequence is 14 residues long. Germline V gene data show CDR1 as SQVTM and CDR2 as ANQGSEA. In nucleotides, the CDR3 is TGCAGCGTTGACCTCAAGCAGGGGATCTATGGCTACACCTTC. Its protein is CSVDLKQGIYGYTF.

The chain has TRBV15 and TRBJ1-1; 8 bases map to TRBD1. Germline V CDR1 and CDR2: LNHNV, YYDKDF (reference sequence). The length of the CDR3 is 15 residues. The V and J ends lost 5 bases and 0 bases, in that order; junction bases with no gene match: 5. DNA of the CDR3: TGTGCCACCAGCGAACGGACAGGGCTGAACACTGAAGCTTTCTTT. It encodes CATSERTGLNTEAFF.

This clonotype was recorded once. CDR3 nucleotides: TGCGCCAGCAGTCCTGGACAGACCCAAGAGACCCAGTACTTC. This sequence encodes CASSPGQTQETQYF. J is TRBJ2-5 and V is TRBV5-1, with TRBD1 as a possible D gene (6 bases). From germline, CDR1 is SGHRS and CDR2 YFSETQ. This CDR3 is built from 14 residues. V was shortened by 5 bases and J by 1 base, with 12 bases between the two germline ends.

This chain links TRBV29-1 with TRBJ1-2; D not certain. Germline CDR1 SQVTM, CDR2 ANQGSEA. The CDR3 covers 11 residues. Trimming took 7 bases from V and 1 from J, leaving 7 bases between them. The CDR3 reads CSASLNYGYTF. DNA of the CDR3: TGCAGCGCCAGCCTTAACTATGGCTACACCTTC.

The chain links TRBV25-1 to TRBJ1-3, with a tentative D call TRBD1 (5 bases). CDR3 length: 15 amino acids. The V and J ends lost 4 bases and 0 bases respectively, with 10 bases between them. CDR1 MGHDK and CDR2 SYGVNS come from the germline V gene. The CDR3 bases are TGTGCCAGCAGTGGTCCAGGGCGCTCTGGAAACACCATATATTTT. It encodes CASSGPGRSGNTIYF.

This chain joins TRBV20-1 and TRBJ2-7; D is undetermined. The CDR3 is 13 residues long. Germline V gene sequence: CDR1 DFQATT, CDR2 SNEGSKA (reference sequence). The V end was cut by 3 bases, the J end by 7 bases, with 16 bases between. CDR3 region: CSASRPVFWEQYF. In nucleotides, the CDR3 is TGCAGTGCTAGCCGGCCAGTTTTTTGGGAGCAGTACTTC.

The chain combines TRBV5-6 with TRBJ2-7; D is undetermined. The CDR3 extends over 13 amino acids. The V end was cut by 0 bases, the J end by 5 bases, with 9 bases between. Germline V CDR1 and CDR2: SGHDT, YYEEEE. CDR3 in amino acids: CASSLGTRNEQYF. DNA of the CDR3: TGTGCCAGCAGCTTGGGTACCCGTAACGAGCAGTACTTC.

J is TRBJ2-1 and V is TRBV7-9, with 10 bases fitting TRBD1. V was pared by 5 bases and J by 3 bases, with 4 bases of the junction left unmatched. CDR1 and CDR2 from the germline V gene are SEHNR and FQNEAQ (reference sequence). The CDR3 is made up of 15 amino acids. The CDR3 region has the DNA TGTGCCAGCAGCGACCGGGACAGGGGCTACAATGAGCAGTTCTTC. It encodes CASSDRDRGYNEQFF.

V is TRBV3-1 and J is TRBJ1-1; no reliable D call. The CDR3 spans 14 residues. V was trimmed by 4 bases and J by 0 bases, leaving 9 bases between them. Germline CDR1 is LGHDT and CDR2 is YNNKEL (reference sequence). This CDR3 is CASSRNTVNTEAFF. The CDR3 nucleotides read TGTGCCAGCAGCCGGAACACGGTGAACACTGAAGCTTTCTTT. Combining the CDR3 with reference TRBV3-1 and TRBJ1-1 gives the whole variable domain DTAVSQTPKYLVTQMGNDKSIKCEQNLGHDTMYWYKQDSKKFLKIMFSYNNKELIINETVPNRFSPKSPDKAHLNLHINSLELGDSAVYFCASSRNTVNTEAFFGQGTRLTVV.